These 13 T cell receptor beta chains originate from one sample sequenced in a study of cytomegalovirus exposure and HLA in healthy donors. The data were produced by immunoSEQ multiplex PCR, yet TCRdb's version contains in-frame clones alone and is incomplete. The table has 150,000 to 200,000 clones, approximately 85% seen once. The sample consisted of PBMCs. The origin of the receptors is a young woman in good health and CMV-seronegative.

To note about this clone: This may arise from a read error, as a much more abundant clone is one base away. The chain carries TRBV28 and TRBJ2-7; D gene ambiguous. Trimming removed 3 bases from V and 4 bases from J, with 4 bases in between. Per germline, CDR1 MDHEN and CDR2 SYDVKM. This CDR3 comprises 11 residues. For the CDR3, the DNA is TGTGCCAGCAGTTTCAATTACGAGCAGTACTTC. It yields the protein CASSFNYEQYF.

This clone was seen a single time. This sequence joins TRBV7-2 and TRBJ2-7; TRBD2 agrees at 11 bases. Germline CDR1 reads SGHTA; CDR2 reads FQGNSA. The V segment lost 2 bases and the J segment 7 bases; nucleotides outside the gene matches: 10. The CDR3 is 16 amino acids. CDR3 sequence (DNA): TGTGCCAGCAGCTTACCTAGCGGGAGGACCGGAGGGGAGCAGTACTTC. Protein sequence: CASSLPSGRTGGEQYF.

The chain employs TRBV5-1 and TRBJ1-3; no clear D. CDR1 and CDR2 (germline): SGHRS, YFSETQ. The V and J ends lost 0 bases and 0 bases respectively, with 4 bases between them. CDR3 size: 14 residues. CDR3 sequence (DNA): TGCGCCAGCAGCTTGGGACACTCTGGAAACACCATATATTTT. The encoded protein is CASSLGHSGNTIYF.

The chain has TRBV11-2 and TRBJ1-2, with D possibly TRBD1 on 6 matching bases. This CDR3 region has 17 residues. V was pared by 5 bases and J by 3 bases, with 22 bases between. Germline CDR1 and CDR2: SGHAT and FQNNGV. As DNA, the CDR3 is TGTGCCAGCAGCAGCGGGGGCGGGGACTATTGGGACTATGGCTACACCTTC. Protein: CASSSGGGDYWDYGYTF.

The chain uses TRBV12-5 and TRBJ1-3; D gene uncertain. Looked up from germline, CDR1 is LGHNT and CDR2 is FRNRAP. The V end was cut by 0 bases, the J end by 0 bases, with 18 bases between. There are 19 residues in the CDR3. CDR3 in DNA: TGTGCTAGTGGTTTGGTATTTCTGTCGGGTAATGACTCTGGAAACACCATATATTTT. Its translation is CASGLVFLSGNDSGNTIYF.

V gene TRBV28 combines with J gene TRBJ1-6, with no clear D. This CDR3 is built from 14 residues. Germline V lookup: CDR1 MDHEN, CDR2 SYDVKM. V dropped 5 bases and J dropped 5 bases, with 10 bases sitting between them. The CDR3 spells CASSPLQNNSPLHF. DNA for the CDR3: TGTGCCAGCAGTCCCCTACAGAATAATTCACCCCTCCACTTT.

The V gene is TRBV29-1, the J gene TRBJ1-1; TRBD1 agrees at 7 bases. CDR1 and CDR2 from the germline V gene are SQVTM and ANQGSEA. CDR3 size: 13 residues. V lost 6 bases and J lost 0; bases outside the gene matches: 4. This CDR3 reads CSVEGAVNTEAFF. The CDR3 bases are TGCAGCGTCGAGGGGGCCGTGAACACTGAAGCTTTCTTT.

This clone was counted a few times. CDR3 in amino acids: CASSLTSGTDTQYF. CDR3 nucleotides: TGCGCCAGCAGCTTGACTAGCGGCACAGATACGCAGTATTTT. The rearrangement links TRBV5-1 to TRBJ2-3; TRBD2 agrees at 7 bases. V was clipped by 1 base and J by 1 base; unmatched bases: 0. This CDR3 has 14 amino acids. The germline gives CDR1 SGHRS, CDR2 YFSETQ.

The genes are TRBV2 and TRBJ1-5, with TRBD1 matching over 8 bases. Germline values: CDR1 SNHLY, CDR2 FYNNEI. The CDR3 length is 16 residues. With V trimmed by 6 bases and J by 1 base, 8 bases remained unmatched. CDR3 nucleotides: TGTGCCAGCAGACCCGACAGGGGCGGCAGCAATCAGCCCCAGCATTTT. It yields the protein CASRPDRGGSNQPQHF. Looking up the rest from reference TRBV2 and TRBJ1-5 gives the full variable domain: EPEVTQTPSHQVTQMGQEVILRCVPISNHLYFYWYRQILGQKVEFLVSFYNNEISEKSEIFDDQFSVERPDGSNFTLKIRSTKLEDSAMYFCASRPDRGGSNQPQHFGDGTRLSIL.

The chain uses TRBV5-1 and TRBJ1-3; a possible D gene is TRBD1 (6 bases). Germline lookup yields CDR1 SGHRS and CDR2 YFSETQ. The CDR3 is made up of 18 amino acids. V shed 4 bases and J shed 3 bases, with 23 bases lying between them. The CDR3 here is CASSGWSGQSNSGNTIYF. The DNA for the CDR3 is TGCGCCAGCAGCGGCTGGTCTGGACAGTCGAATAGTGGAAACACCATATATTTT.

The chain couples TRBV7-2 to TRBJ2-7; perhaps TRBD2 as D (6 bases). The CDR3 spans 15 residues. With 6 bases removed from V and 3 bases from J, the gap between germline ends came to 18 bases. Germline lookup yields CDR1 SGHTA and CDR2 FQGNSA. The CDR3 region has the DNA TGTGCCAGCAGGTACATTCCGGGACTTATCTACGAGCAGTACTTC. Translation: CASRYIPGLIYEQYF. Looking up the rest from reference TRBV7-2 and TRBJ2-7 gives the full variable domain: GAGVSQSPSNKVTEKGKDVELRCDPISGHTALYWYRQSLGQGLEFLIYFQGNSAPDKSGLPSDRFSAERTGGSVSTLTIQRTQQEDSAVYLCASRYIPGLIYEQYFGPGTRLTVT.

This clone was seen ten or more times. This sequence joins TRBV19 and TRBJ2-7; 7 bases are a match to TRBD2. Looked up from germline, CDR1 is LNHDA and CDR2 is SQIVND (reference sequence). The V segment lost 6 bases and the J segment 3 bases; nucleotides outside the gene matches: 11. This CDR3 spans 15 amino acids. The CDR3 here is CASSKGTTYLYEQYF. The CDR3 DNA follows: TGTGCCAGTAGCAAAGGGACTACTTACCTCTACGAGCAGTACTTC.

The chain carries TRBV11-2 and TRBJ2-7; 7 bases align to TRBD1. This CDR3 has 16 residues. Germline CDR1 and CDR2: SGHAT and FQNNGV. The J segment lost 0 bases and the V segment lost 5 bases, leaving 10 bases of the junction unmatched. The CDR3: CASSASPGDSSYEQYF. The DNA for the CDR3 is TGTGCCAGCAGCGCGAGTCCCGGGGACAGCTCCTACGAGCAGTACTTC.